This T cell receptor beta chain was captured by sequencing in a study of regulatory T cells in long-lasting Graves disease. Study-wide results and caveats: Patients with persistent disease showed a bias toward TRBV28, TRBJ1-2 and TRBJ2-5. A limited number of samples was an acknowledged limitation.

Through Arm-PCR of CDR3 regions and iRepertoire HTBI primers, TCR beta libraries were built. TCRdb re-called the multiplex PCR reads through MiXCR, storing one row per CDR3 protein. The sample has 500,000 to 700,000 distinct CDR3 sequences, approximately 31% seen once. There are many counts of this clonotype. Its antigen is as yet unknown. Germline V gene data show CDR1 as MDHEN and CDR2 as SYDVKM. V was shortened by 2 bases and J by 3 bases, with 16 bases between the two germline ends. This CDR3 region has 16 residues. Indicated time point: persistent/refractory GD, antithyroid drugs over 5 years with positive TRAb. With RNA extracted from PBMCs as input, the TCR library was made.

This chain links TRBV28 with TRBJ1-2; D may be TRBD1 (5 bases). Sequencing used peripheral blood mononuclear cells (PBMCs), obtained when the disease was refractory, from a patient treated with antithyroid drugs. This sequence originates from a female donor with Graves disease. CDR3 protein: CASSLQPSGDYYGYTF. The CDR3 bases are TGTGCCAGCAGTTTACAGCCCTCGGGGGATTACTATGGCTACACCTTC.